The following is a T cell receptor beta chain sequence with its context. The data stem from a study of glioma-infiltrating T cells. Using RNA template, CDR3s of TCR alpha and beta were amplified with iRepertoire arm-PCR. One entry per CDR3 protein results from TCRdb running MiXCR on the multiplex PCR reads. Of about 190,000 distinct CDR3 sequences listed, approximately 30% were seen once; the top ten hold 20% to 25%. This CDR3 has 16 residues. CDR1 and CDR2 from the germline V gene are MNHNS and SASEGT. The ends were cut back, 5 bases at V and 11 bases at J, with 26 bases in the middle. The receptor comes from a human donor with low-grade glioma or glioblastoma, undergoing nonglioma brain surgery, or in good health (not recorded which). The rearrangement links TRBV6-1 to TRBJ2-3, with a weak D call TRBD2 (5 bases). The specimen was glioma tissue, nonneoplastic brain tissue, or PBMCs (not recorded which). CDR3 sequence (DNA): TGTGCCAGCAGTCTAGCCCACTCGAGCTCCTACAATGAGCAGTATTTT. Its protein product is CASSLAHSSSYNEQYF.